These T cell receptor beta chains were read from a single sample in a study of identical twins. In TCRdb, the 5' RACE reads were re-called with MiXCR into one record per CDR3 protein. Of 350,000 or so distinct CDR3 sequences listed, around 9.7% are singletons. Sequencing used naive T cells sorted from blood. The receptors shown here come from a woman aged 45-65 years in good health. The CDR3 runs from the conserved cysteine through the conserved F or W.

CDR3 protein: CASSLPSIVHSYNEQFF
V gene: TRBV5-1

CDR3 protein: CASSRAPDLSEKLFF
V gene: TRBV15

CDR3 protein: CSARGDPGVVQPQHF
V gene: TRBV20-1

CDR3 protein: CASSLRYEQYF
V gene: TRBV5-5

CDR3 protein: CSARRTGHDEKLFF
V gene: TRBV20-1

CDR3 protein: CSVEGTLHTGELFF
V gene: TRBV29-1

CDR3 protein: CASSSQGAFQETQYF
V gene: TRBV6-5

CDR3 protein: CASSDLSGPQETQYF
V gene: TRBV6-5

CDR3 protein: CSVEFGQGLETQYF
V gene: TRBV29-1

CDR3 protein: CAWSRVTGELFF
V gene: TRBV30

CDR3 protein: CASSSGTGGEETQYF
V gene: TRBV12-3/TRBV12-4

CDR3 protein: CASSPEEVETQYF
V gene: TRBV21-1

CDR3 protein: CSVQWGITGELFF
V gene: TRBV29-1

CDR3 protein: CASSLLAGTGELFF
V gene: TRBV7-2

CDR3 protein: CSVTRTSGNHEQFF
V gene: TRBV20-1

CDR3 protein: CASSLGRGRIQETQYF
V gene: TRBV7-9

CDR3 protein: CSAPDRMGAEAFF
V gene: TRBV20-1

CDR3 protein: CASNGQTSGSRDEQFF
V gene: TRBV27

CDR3 protein: CASSFDAGRLGGELFF
V gene: TRBV27

CDR3 protein: CASRSGGRDEQFF
V gene: TRBV6-5

CDR3 protein: CASSFGGTQETQYF
V gene: TRBV27

CDR3 protein: CSATGRGNYGYTF
V gene: TRBV29-1

CDR3 protein: CSVRDANTGELFF
V gene: TRBV29-1

CDR3 protein: CASSLTSGSGELFF
V gene: TRBV12-3/TRBV12-4

CDR3 protein: CASSYGVGTEAFF
V gene: TRBV2

CDR3 protein: CASSVETSGYNEQFF
V gene: TRBV9

CDR3 protein: CASKGWLSTDTQYF
V gene: TRBV2

CDR3 protein: CASSPGGYTEAFF
V gene: TRBV5-1

CDR3 protein: CASSLGGEGRETQYF
V gene: TRBV12-3/TRBV12-4

CDR3 protein: CASSFDSPEKLFF
V gene: TRBV12-3/TRBV12-4

CDR3 protein: CASSPDRPQETQYF
V gene: TRBV2

CDR3 protein: CASSATDTEAFF
V gene: TRBV6-6

CDR3 protein: CSVGRDTEAFF
V gene: TRBV29-1

CDR3 protein: CATSDTAGWGAVYEQYF
V gene: TRBV24-1

CDR3 protein: CASIGARDRSYNEQFF
V gene: TRBV6-6

CDR3 protein: CASSSDRGPGYTF
V gene: TRBV7-8

CDR3 protein: CASFHLEATDYNSPLHF
V gene: TRBV2

CDR3 protein: CASTLTGMKNTEAFF
V gene: TRBV12-3/TRBV12-4

CDR3 protein: CASSSEEWTGAPETQYF
V gene: TRBV5-6

CDR3 protein: CASRPGQPNTEAFF
V gene: TRBV7-2

CDR3 protein: CASSSPSVSSYEQYF
V gene: TRBV12-3/TRBV12-4

CDR3 protein: CATKGRLDNYGYTF
V gene: TRBV24-1

CDR3 protein: CSANTGSGELFF
V gene: TRBV20-1

CDR3 protein: CATSDAYSTGELFF
V gene: TRBV24-1

CDR3 protein: CASSLATPGTEETQYF
V gene: TRBV7-8

CDR3 protein: CASSEVGERTYEQYF
V gene: TRBV25-1

CDR3 protein: CATTHPGGGELFF
V gene: TRBV5-4

CDR3 protein: CSVEIAEDYNEQFF
V gene: TRBV29-1

CDR3 protein: CASSSGGSYNQPQHF
V gene: TRBV27

CDR3 protein: CASSRVGTGDTQYF
V gene: TRBV7-9

CDR3 protein: CASSSTTGEQFF
V gene: TRBV5-1

CDR3 protein: CASSQAWPREKQYF
V gene: TRBV3-1

CDR3 protein: CSAPGTFMNTGELFF
V gene: TRBV20-1

CDR3 protein: CASSQVRDYGYTF
V gene: TRBV3-1

CDR3 protein: CATSRPILAKNIQYF
V gene: TRBV15

CDR3 protein: CASSDSKASGTNEQFF
V gene: TRBV6-4

CDR3 protein: CASSPDQDASKNF
V gene: TRBV18

CDR3 protein: CASSHGPWGREKNIQYF
V gene: TRBV6-2/TRBV6-3

CDR3 protein: CAITRGQGDGETQYF
V gene: TRBV12-3/TRBV12-4

CDR3 protein: CASSGIAGGGTDTQYF
V gene: TRBV6-1